This TCR beta chain was found in a study of blood T cell repertoires in COVID-19. Using immunoSEQ multiplex PCR, the repertoire was profiled, and TCRdb retains in-frame clones only, with some absent. The data show about 250,000 clones, about 88% seen once. The origin of this receptor is a woman in her thirties or forties who had recovered from COVID-19. Sequencing was performed on peripheral blood.

DNA for the CDR3: TGTGCCAGCAAATCGGACAGATTTAACTATGGCTACACCTTC. This codes for CASKSDRFNYGYTF. V is TRBV25-1 and J is TRBJ1-2; weak D call: TRBD1 (6 bases). Germline CDR1 reads MGHDK; CDR2 reads SYGVNS. V was cut by 7 bases and J by 1 base, with 13 bases left in between. The CDR3 extends over 14 amino acids.